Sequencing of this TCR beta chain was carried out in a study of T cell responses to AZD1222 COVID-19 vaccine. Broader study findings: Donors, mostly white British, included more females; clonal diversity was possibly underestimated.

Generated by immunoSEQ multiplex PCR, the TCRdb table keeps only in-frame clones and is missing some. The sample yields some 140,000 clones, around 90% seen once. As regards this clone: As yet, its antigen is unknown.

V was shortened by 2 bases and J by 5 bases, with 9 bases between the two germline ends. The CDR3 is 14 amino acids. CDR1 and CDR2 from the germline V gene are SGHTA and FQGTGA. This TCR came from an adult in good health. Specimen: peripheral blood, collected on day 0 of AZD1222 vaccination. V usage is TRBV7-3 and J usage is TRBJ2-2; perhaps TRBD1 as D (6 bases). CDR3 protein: CASSLYRETGELFF. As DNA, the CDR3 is TGTGCCAGCAGCTTATACAGGGAAACCGGGGAGCTGTTTTTT.